The 3 T cell receptor beta chains below come from one sample, sequenced in a study of shared clonotypes between healthy human individuals. The naive CD8 fraction comprised CD45RO-negative cells positively selected for CCR7 and excluded terminally differentiated effector memory CD45RA+ cells. The repertoire was sequenced with immunoSEQ multiplex PCR; TCRdb's copy has only in-frame clones and lacks some. The top ten hold 0.2% to 0.25% of the sample, which has 760,000 or so clones, about 96% seen once. The sequenced material came from naive CD8+ T cells sorted from blood. The source is a man between 25 and 39 years old in good health.

J is TRBJ2-3 and V is TRBV30, with 9 bases aligning to TRBD2. The CDR3 is 14 residues long. Germline V CDR1 and CDR2: GTSNPN, SVGIG (reference sequence). Trimming at V came to 7 bases and at J to 1 base, leaving 6 bases not matched to a gene. The CDR3 spells CALDSGRGTDTQYF. The CDR3 nucleotides are TGTGCCTTGGATAGCGGGAGAGGCACAGATACGCAGTATTTT.

The chain couples TRBV2 to TRBJ2-3, with D tentatively TRBD1 or TRBD2 (5 bases each). The germline CDR1 and CDR2 sequences are SNHLY and FYNNEI. This CDR3 has 15 amino acids. V was cut by 8 bases and J by 5 bases, with 20 bases left in between. The CDR3 DNA sequence: TGTGCCAGCCCCCGGGGCACGGAGGAAGTAGATACGCAGTATTTT. The encoded protein is CASPRGTEEVDTQYF.

The J gene is TRBJ2-1, the V gene TRBV4-3, with 13 bases fitting TRBD2. V lost 0 bases to trimming and J lost 5 bases; unmatched junction nucleotides: 4. The length of the CDR3 is 17 residues. Germline CDR1 and CDR2: LGHNA and YSLEER. The CDR3 DNA is TGCGCCAGCAGCCAAGACGGACTAGCGGGAGTTAACAATGAGCAGTTCTTC. As protein: CASSQDGLAGVNNEQFF.